The 21 T cell receptor beta chains below were found in one sample sequenced in a study of blood T cell repertoires in COVID-19. TCRdb's table, derived via immunoSEQ multiplex PCR, lists solely in-frame clones and lacks some. Among over 150,000 clones listed, around 85% were seen once. The material sequenced was peripheral blood. The source of these receptors is a man in his fifties with active or convalescent COVID-19.

The chain employs TRBV5-4 and TRBJ2-1, with 7 nucleotides matching TRBD1. The CDR3 is 16 amino acids. The ends lost 0 bases at V and 5 bases at J; junction bases unmatched: 8. The germline V gene encodes CDR1 SGHNT and CDR2 YYREEE (reference sequence). The CDR3 is CASSLEGARGNNEQFF. DNA of the CDR3: TGTGCCAGCAGCTTGGAGGGGGCGAGGGGAAACAATGAGCAGTTCTTC.

To note about this clone: This specimen includes other DNA sequences encoding the same CDR3. The rearrangement joins TRBV6-5 to TRBJ2-3; 10 nucleotides line up with TRBD1. Germline assignment: CDR1 MNHEY and CDR2 SVGAGI. J was trimmed by 5 bases and V by 2 bases; bases with no gene match: 1. The CDR3 loop spans 14 amino acids. The CDR3 reads CASSYRDRGDTQYF. The CDR3 DNA is TGTGCCAGCAGTTACCGGGACAGGGGAGATACGCAGTATTTT.

This chain joins TRBV2 and TRBJ1-2; tentatively, D is TRBD1 (6 bases). The ends were cut back, 7 bases at V and 6 bases at J, with 15 bases in the middle. Germline V gene sequence: CDR1 SNHLY, CDR2 FYNNEI. This CDR3 spans 13 amino acids. CDR3 residues: CASTRTERDGYTF. CDR3 DNA: TGTGCCAGCACTAGGACAGAACGAGATGGCTACACCTTC.

The chain is built from TRBV18 and TRBJ1-1; 11 positions match TRBD1. V lost 1 base to trimming and J lost 5 bases; unmatched junction nucleotides: 12. This CDR3 spans 18 amino acids. Germline V lookup: CDR1 KGHSH, CDR2 LQKENI. CDR3 coding DNA: TGTGCCAGCTCACCACAAGGACAGGGGGCGCCGGGGGGTACTGAAGCTTTCTTT. Amino acids: CASSPQGQGAPGGTEAFF.

The rearrangement uses TRBV18 and TRBJ2-3; 8 bases align to TRBD2. V was pared by 4 bases and J by 4 bases, with 13 bases of the junction left unmatched. CDR1 is KGHSH, CDR2 LQKENI, per germline. This CDR3 region has 17 residues. For the CDR3, the DNA is TGTGCCAGCTCACAGTTGAGCGGGGGAGGAGATGCAGATACGCAGTATTTT. As protein: CASSQLSGGGDADTQYF. Full variable domain (outside the CDR3, taken from reference TRBV18 and TRBJ2-3): NAGVMQNPRHLVRRRGQEARLRCSPMKGHSHVYWYRQLPEEGLKFMVYLQKENIIDESGMPKERFSAEFPKEGPSILRIQQVVRGDSAAYFCASSQLSGGGDADTQYFGPGTRLTVL.

V gene TRBV28 combines with J gene TRBJ2-1, with 8 bases identical to TRBD2. This CDR3 region has 12 residues. Germline values: CDR1 MDHEN, CDR2 SYDVKM. V trimming: 10 bases; J trimming: 6 bases; junction bases outside the gene matches: 5. CDR3 sequence (DNA): TGTGCCACAACTAGCGGAACCAATGAGCAGTTCTTC. Residues: CATTSGTNEQFF.

The V call is TRBV19, the J call TRBJ2-3; maybe TRBD2 (5 bases). Deletions cut 3 bases from V and 6 bases from J, with 19 bases between. The CDR3 spans 16 residues. The V gene's germline CDR1 is LNHDA and CDR2 SQIVND (reference sequence). CDR3 loop: CASSMQLVSRPDTQYF. CDR3 nucleotides: TGTGCCAGTAGTATGCAACTAGTGAGCAGACCGGATACGCAGTATTTT.

The chain couples TRBV18 to TRBJ2-7, with 11 bases matching TRBD2. CDR1 and CDR2 (germline): KGHSH, LQKENI. CDR3 length: 16 amino acids. J lost 2 bases, V lost 1 base, and 4 bases had no gene match. The DNA for the CDR3 is TGTGCCAGCTCACCACAGTCACTAGCGGGAGCCTACGAGCAGTACTTC. Translating gives CASSPQSLAGAYEQYF.

The rearrangement links TRBV3-1 (or the pseudogene TRBV3-2) to TRBJ1-2; 7 nucleotides align to TRBD1. The trim removed 4 bases at V and 6 bases at J, leaving 8 bases unmatched. Germline-derived CDR1 and CDR2 are LGHDT and YNNKEL (reference sequence). This CDR3 is 14 amino acids long. As DNA, the CDR3 is TGTGCCAGCAGCCCACAGACAGGGATCGATGGCTACACCTTC. This encodes CASSPQTGIDGYTF.

The rearrangement links TRBV4-1 to TRBJ1-2; 8 bases are a match to TRBD1. The length of the CDR3 is 15 residues. Germline CDR1 is MGHRA and CDR2 is YSYEKL. Trimming at V came to 2 bases and at J to 0 bases, leaving 2 bases not matched to a gene. The CDR3 nucleotides are TGCGCCAGCAGCCAATTGGGACAGGCTAACTATGGCTACACCTTC. This gives the protein CASSQLGQANYGYTF.

J is TRBJ2-7 and V is TRBV5-1, with D maybe TRBD1 (5 bases). Germline V lookup: CDR1 SGHRS, CDR2 YFSETQ. The CDR3 covers 15 residues. The V end lost 3 bases, the J end lost 2 bases, and 15 bases lay between the germline ends. Here the CDR3 DNA reads TGCGCCAGCAGCTCGAACACAGGTTTCCCCTACGAGCAGTACTTC. Protein product: CASSSNTGFPYEQYF.

The chain combines TRBV5-1 with TRBJ2-2, with 8 nucleotides matching TRBD1. J lost 7 bases, V lost 1 base, and 6 bases had no gene match. The CDR3 contains 15 residues. CDR1 is SGHRS and CDR2 is YFSETQ in the germline V gene. The CDR3 nucleotides are TGCGCCAGCAGCTTGCAACAGGGGGTAGGCGGGGAGCTGTTTTTT. Translation gives CASSLQQGVGGELFF.

This chain links TRBV7-6 with TRBJ1-5, with D tentatively TRBD1 (6 bases). From germline, CDR1 is SGHVS and CDR2 FNYEAQ. The CDR3 covers 14 residues. The V and J ends lost 5 bases and 4 bases respectively, with 12 bases between them. The CDR3 DNA sequence: TGTGCCAGCAGCCTAGGACAGAGAAATCAGCCCCAGCATTTT. It is translated as CASSLGQRNQPQHF.

J is TRBJ1-4 and V is TRBV7-2; 7 nucleotides line up with TRBD1. The CDR3 loop spans 17 amino acids. Germline loops: CDR1 SGHTA, CDR2 FQGNSA. Trimming at V came to 5 bases and at J to 0 bases, leaving 9 bases not matched to a gene. The chain's CDR3 is CASSPRPRGSTNEKLFF. CDR3 coding DNA: TGTGCCAGCAGCCCACGTCCCAGGGGGTCAACTAATGAAAAACTGTTTTTT.

This sequence joins TRBV5-1 and TRBJ1-1; weak D call: TRBD1 (6 bases). CDR3 length equals 14 residues. Trimming stripped 5 bases from V and 6 bases from J, with 17 bases between. Per germline, CDR1 SGHRS and CDR2 YFSETQ. The CDR3 bases are TGCGCCAGCAGTTCCCAAGAGGGGGACCCTGAAGCTTTCTTT. This codes for CASSSQEGDPEAFF.

The rearrangement joins TRBV27 to TRBJ2-5, with 11 bases matching TRBD2. There are 17 residues in the CDR3. From germline, CDR1 is MNHEY and CDR2 SMNVEV (reference sequence). Trimming removed 4 bases from V and 1 base from J; junction bases left unmatched: 8. This chain's CDR3 is CASSSSMGLAAQETQYF. The CDR3 nucleotides are TGTGCCAGCAGTTCGTCCATGGGACTAGCGGCCCAAGAGACCCAGTACTTC.

This clone occurred once. The J gene is TRBJ1-1, the V gene TRBV5-1, with 8 bases identical to TRBD1. This CDR3 is built from 14 residues. V shed 5 bases, J shed 3 bases, and the junction held 6 bases outside the gene matches. The V gene's germline CDR1 is SGHRS and CDR2 YFSETQ. The CDR3 DNA reads TGCGCCAGCAGTAGGACAGGGTCGGACACTGAAGCTTTCTTT. Its protein is CASSRTGSDTEAFF. Combining the CDR3 with reference TRBV5-1 and TRBJ1-1 gives the whole variable domain KAGVTQTPRYLIKTRGQQVTLSCSPISGHRSVSWYQQTPGQGLQFLFEYFSETQRNKGNFPGRFSGRQFSNSRSEMNVSTLELGDSALYLCASSRTGSDTEAFFGQGTRLTVV.

The V gene is TRBV12-3 or TRBV12-4, the J gene TRBJ1-2; TRBD1 aligns across 8 bases. V lost 10 bases to trimming and J lost 4 bases; unmatched junction nucleotides: 2. The CDR3 sequence is 11 residues long. CDR3 in DNA: TGTGCCACCGGGACAGGCTATGGCTACACCTTC. Its translation is CATGTGYGYTF.

The J gene is TRBJ2-5, the V gene TRBV7-9; TRBD2 is a possible D gene (5 bases). Germline values: CDR1 SEHNR, CDR2 FQNEAQ (reference sequence). CDR3 length: 15 residues. Between the trimmed V and J ends, which lost 5 bases and 0 bases, there was a span of 13 bases. The CDR3 is CASSLSQRNQETQYF. DNA for the CDR3: TGTGCCAGCAGCCTGTCTCAGCGGAACCAAGAGACCCAGTACTTC.

This clone has just one count. The chain recombines TRBV11-2 with TRBJ2-1; 15 nucleotides agree with TRBD2. The CDR3 sequence is 16 residues long. Germline V CDR1 and CDR2: SGHAT, FQNNGV. V trimming: 3 bases; J trimming: 5 bases; junction bases outside the gene matches: 2. Here the CDR3 reads CASSFGTSGRNNEQFF. CDR3 bases: TGTGCCAGCAGCTTTGGGACTAGCGGGAGGAACAATGAGCAGTTCTTC.

The chain has TRBV7-3 and TRBJ1-4, with D possibly TRBD1 on 5 matching bases. Germline V CDR1 and CDR2: SGHTA, FQGTGA. Trimming took 1 base from V and 2 from J, leaving 14 bases between them. The CDR3 totals 17 residues. In DNA form, the CDR3 reads TGTGCCAGCAGCTTAAATCCGGGCAGGGATACTAATGAAAAACTGTTTTTT. This translates into CASSLNPGRDTNEKLFF. Full variable domain (outside the CDR3, taken from reference TRBV7-3 and TRBJ1-4): GAGVSQTPSNKVTEKGKYVELRCDPISGHTALYWYRQSLGQGPEFLIYFQGTGAADDSGLPNDRFFAVRPEGSVSTLKIQRTERGDSAVYLCASSLNPGRDTNEKLFFGSGTQLSVL.